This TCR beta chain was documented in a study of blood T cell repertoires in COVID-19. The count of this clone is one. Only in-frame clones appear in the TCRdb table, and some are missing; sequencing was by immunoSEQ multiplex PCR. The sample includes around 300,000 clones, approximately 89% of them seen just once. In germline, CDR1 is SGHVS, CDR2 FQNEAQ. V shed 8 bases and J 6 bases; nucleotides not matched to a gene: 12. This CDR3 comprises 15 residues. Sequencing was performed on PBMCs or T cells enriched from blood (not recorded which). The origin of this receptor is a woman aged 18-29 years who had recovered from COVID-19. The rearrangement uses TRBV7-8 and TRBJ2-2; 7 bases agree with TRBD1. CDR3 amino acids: CASANPGQRPGELFF. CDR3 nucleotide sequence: TGTGCCAGCGCTAACCCGGGACAGCGGCCCGGGGAGCTGTTTTTT.